The clone carrying this T cell receptor (beta chain) was seen repeatedly, ten times or more. Its antigen is still unknown. The data were obtained in a study of read filtering for tumor transcriptome and immune sequencing. Findings and limits, study-wide: The CD138-negative fraction was mixed bone marrow immune cells, not pure T cells.

This library used about 400 ng RNA and molecular barcoded adaptors spanning alpha/delta and beta/gamma chains. TCRdb recomputed calls from the reads with MiXCR, one row per CDR3 protein. The data show about 90,000 distinct CDR3 sequences, roughly an eighth seen once. This TCR came from a donor aged 40 or older with multiple myeloma. Material for sequencing was a population of CD138-negative cells sorted from bone marrow.

The CDR3 spells CASSFQGFSTGELFF. As DNA, the CDR3 is TGTGCCAGCAGTTTCCAGGGGTTTAGCACCGGGGAGCTGTTTTTT. The rearrangement links TRBV28 to TRBJ2-2; perhaps TRBD1 as D (6 bases). Per the germline V gene, CDR1 is MDHEN and CDR2 is SYDVKM. Trimming pared 3 bases from V and 4 bases from J, leaving 12 bases between. The CDR3 is 15 residues long.